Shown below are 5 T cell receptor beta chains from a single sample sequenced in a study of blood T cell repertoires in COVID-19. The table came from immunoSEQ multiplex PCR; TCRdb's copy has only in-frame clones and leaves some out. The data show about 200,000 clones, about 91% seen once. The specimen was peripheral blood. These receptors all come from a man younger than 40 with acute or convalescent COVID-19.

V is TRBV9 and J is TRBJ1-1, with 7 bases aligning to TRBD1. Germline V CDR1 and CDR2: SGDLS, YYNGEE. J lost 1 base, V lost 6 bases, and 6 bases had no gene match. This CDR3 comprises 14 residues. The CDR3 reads CASTFGQANTEAFF. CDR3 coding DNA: TGTGCCAGCACCTTCGGACAGGCGAACACTGAAGCTTTCTTT. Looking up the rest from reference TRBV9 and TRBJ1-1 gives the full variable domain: DSGVTQTPKHLITATGQRVTLRCSPRSGDLSVYWYQQSLDQGLQFLIQYYNGEERAKGNILERFSAQQFPDLHSELNLSSLELGDSALYFCASTFGQANTEAFFGQGTRLTVV.

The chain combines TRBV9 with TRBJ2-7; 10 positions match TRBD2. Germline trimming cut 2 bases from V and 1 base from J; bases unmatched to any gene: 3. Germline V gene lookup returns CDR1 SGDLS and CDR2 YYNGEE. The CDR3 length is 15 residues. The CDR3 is CASSVTSGTSYEQYF. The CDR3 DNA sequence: TGTGCCAGCAGCGTTACTAGCGGGACGTCCTACGAGCAGTACTTC.

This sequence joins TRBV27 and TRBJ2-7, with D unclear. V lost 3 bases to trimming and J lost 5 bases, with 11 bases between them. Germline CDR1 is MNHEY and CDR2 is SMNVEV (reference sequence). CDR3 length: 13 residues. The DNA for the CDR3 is TGTGCCAGCAGTTTCTCGGTCCTTGACGAGCAGTACTTC. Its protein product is CASSFSVLDEQYF.

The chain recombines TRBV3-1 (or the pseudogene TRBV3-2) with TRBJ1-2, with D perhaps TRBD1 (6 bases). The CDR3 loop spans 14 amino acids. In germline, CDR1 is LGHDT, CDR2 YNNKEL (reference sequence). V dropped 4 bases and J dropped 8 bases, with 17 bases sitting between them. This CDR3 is CASSRTGQTSGYTF. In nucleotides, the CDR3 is TGTGCCAGCAGCCGTACAGGACAGACCTCCGGCTACACCTTC.

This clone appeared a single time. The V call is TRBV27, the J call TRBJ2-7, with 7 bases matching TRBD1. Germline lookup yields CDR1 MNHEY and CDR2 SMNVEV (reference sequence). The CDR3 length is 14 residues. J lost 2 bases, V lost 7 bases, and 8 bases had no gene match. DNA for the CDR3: TGTGCCAGCACCCCCGCGCAGGGGGCCTACGAGCAGTACTTC. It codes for CASTPAQGAYEQYF.